This TCR beta chain was found in a study of OX40 agonist ivuxolimab in advanced cancers. Study-wide findings and caveats: At 0.1 to 3.0 mg/kg and by week 6, CD4+ and CD8+ T cells in the blood had expanded clonally.

Produced via immunoSEQ multiplex PCR; TCRdb's table is partial and in-frame only. The sample includes under 90,000 clones, around nine tenths seen only once; the top ten take approximately 2.4%. With regard to this clone: Its target is not known.

The CDR3 length is 13 residues. Looked up from germline, CDR1 is SNHLY and CDR2 is FYNNEI. V was trimmed by 7 bases and J by 4 bases, leaving 11 bases between them. This sequence was found in an adult with an advanced solid tumor such as melanoma, head and neck, liver or kidney cancer. This rearrangement joins TRBV2 to TRBJ1-3; unclear D gene. The material was CD4+ or CD8+ T cells sorted from blood, obtained in a trial of the OX40 agonist ivuxolimab. In nucleotides, the CDR3 is TGTGCCAGCAAGTGGAGCGTCGGAAACACCATATATTTT. Amino acid sequence: CASKWSVGNTIYF.